This entry lists 18 T cell receptor beta chains sequenced from one sample in a study of molecular identifiers for immune sequencing clone quantification. Via MiXCR, TCRdb re-called the PCR reads, giving one row per CDR3 protein. The sample has about 640,000 distinct CDR3 sequences; about 20% are singletons. The sequenced sample was naive CD8+ T cells from blood, with Jurkat cell RNA spiked in. The subset was: FACS-sorted CD8+CD4-CCR7+CD45RA+ naive T cells. The origin of the receptors is a human donor in good health. Some libraries in this study had Jurkat cell RNA spiked in.

V is TRBV7-6 and J is TRBJ2-3, with 8 nucleotides matching TRBD2. CDR3 length: 16 residues. CDR1 is SGHVS, CDR2 FNYEAQ, per germline. V gave up 5 bases and J gave up 4 bases; unmatched junction bases: 11. In DNA, the CDR3 is TGTGCCAGCAGCCTAGGGTCTCCGGGGGGGCCAGATACGCAGTATTTT. This translates into CASSLGSPGGPDTQYF.

This clonotype occurred many times. The rearrangement uses TRBV5-1 and TRBJ2-3, with TRBD2 matching 11 bases. Germline loops: CDR1 SGHRS, CDR2 YFSETQ. The CDR3 totals 18 residues. The trim removed 2 bases at V and 3 bases at J, leaving 11 bases unmatched. CDR3 DNA: TGCGCCAGCAGCTTTCTGGGACTAGCGGAAATTCTAACAGATACGCAGTATTTT. This gives the protein CASSFLGLAEILTDTQYF.

In regard to this clonotype: An end of the junction does not agree with germline; a read error may underlie this. The chain links TRBV20-1 to TRBJ2-7, with 7 bases lining up with TRBD2. Looked up from germline, CDR1 is DFQATT and CDR2 is SNEGSKA (reference sequence). The CDR3 runs to 16 residues. CDR3 region: CSARASGLPIPYGQYF. CDR3 sequence (DNA): TGCAGTGCTAGGGCTAGCGGCCTCCCGATACCATACGGGCAGTACTTC.

This clonotype was observed many times. The chain employs TRBV4-1 and TRBJ2-5, with D possibly TRBD1 on 6 matching bases. Looked up from germline, CDR1 is MGHRA and CDR2 is YSYEKL. The CDR3 runs to 13 residues. V lost 4 bases and J 4 bases, leaving 10 bases between the germline ends. Here the CDR3 reads CASSPGHGETQYF. The CDR3 nucleotides read TGCGCCAGCAGCCCGGGACACGGAGAGACCCAGTACTTC.

This clonotype was detected many times. The chain employs TRBV10-3 and TRBJ1-4; tentative D call: TRBD1 (5 bases). Deletions cut 1 base from V and 0 bases from J, with 12 bases between. Germline V gene lookup returns CDR1 ENHRY and CDR2 SYGVKD. CDR3 length equals 17 residues. CDR3 sequence: CAISELPAGATNEKLFF. The CDR3 nucleotides read TGTGCCATCAGTGAGTTACCTGCGGGGGCAACTAATGAAAAACTGTTTTTT.

About this clonotype: It may be a read error: a sequence one base away is much more abundant. The J gene is TRBJ2-7, the V gene TRBV4-1; D not resolved. CDR3 length: 14 residues. Germline assignment: CDR1 MGHRA and CDR2 YSYEKL. Deletions cut 1 base from V and 6 bases from J, with 13 bases between. Written as DNA, the CDR3 is TGCGCCAGCAGCCAAGCGGCAGGCCCACCCGAGCAGTACTTC. This codes for CASSQAAGPPEQYF.

Remarks on this clonotype: The CDR3 carries no conserved terminal phenylalanine or tryptophan, so it likely arises from a read error. CDR3 nucleotide sequence: TGTGCCAGCGGAGAGGACAGTCCCGCCACCTACGAGCAGTACCTC. It codes for CASGEDSPATYEQYL. This chain uses TRBV6-6 with TRBJ2-7, with D perhaps matching TRBD1 (6 bases). The CDR3 has 15 residues. V dropped 8 bases and J dropped 2 bases, with 19 bases sitting between them. Germline lookup yields CDR1 MNHNY and CDR2 SVGAGI (reference sequence).

This clonotype was recorded many times. The chain joins TRBV9 to TRBJ2-7; D gene unclear. Germline loops: CDR1 SGDLS, CDR2 YYNGEE. This CDR3 has 14 residues. The V end was cut by 2 bases, the J end by 0 bases, with 9 bases between. The CDR3 region is CASSVEVGSYEQYF. CDR3 nucleotide sequence: TGTGCCAGCAGCGTCGAGGTAGGCTCCTACGAGCAGTACTTC.

As to this clonotype: This may come from a read error, since a much larger clone is one base off. This chain connects TRBV20-1 to TRBJ2-7; D unclear. The V gene's germline CDR1 is DFQATT and CDR2 SNEGSKA (reference sequence). The CDR3 totals 15 residues. V was cut by 6 bases and J by 7 bases, with 25 bases left in between. The CDR3 here is CSAAVRAGRLGEQYF. CDR3 in DNA: TGCAGTGCCGCCGTCCGGGCCGGGCGGCTCGGGGAGCAGTACTTC.

This clonotype turned up a few times. CDR3 sequence (DNA): TGTGCCAGCAGCTTAGAGGAGGGCAGGCCACTGTTTTTT. Amino acids: CASSLEEGRPLFF. The rearrangement links TRBV7-9 to TRBJ1-4; D gene ambiguous. This CDR3 is 13 amino acids long. Per germline, CDR1 SEHNR and CDR2 FQNEAQ (reference sequence). The ends were cut back, 1 base at V and 13 bases at J, with 13 bases in the middle.

This chain uses TRBV5-8 with TRBJ2-7; D is perhaps TRBD2 (5 bases). Trimming pared 2 bases from V and 7 bases from J, leaving 13 bases between. In germline, CDR1 is SGHTS, CDR2 YDEGEE. The CDR3 is made up of 13 amino acids. CDR3 bases: TGTGCCAGCAGCTTTGAGGGATCGGAAGAGCAGTACTTC. Its translation is CASSFEGSEEQYF.

This clonotype was detected once. A much larger clone sits a single nucleotide away, making a read error possible. The conserved phenylalanine or tryptophan normally closing the CDR3 is absent here, so this likely arose from a read error. The chain joins TRBV6-2 or TRBV6-3 to TRBJ2-5; perhaps TRBD1 as D (6 bases). The germline CDR1 and CDR2 sequences are MNHEY and SVGEGT. V dropped 4 bases and J dropped 1 base, with 10 bases sitting between them. The CDR3 has 14 residues. The DNA for the CDR3 is TGTGCCAGCAGTTCGGGACACTTCCAAGAGACCCAGTACTGC. This gives the protein CASSSGHFQETQYC.

This clonotype occurred many times. The chain couples TRBV6-6 to TRBJ1-5; unclear D gene. The CDR3 spans 13 residues. V lost 11 bases, J lost 4 bases, and 15 bases lay in between. Looked up from germline, CDR1 is MNHNY and CDR2 is SVGAGI (reference sequence). In nucleotides, the CDR3 is TGTGCCTGTTCGCTCGACTTAAATCAGCCCCAGCATTTT. The encoded protein is CACSLDLNQPQHF.

The gene calls are TRBV3-1 and TRBJ1-5; 9 bases agree with TRBD1. This CDR3 contains 18 residues. Germline CDR1 is LGHDT and CDR2 is YNNKEL (reference sequence). V was clipped by 1 base and J by 3 bases; unmatched bases: 10. This CDR3 is CASSQAPWTGDLNQPQHF. The CDR3, as DNA: TGTGCCAGCAGCCAAGCTCCCTGGACAGGGGATCTCAATCAGCCCCAGCATTTT.

This clonotype was observed a handful of times. The chain employs TRBV11-2 and TRBJ2-7, with TRBD1 matching over 9 bases. The ends lost 7 bases at V and 1 base at J; junction bases unmatched: 8. The germline V gene encodes CDR1 SGHAT and CDR2 FQNNGV. The CDR3 contains 15 residues. The CDR3 region is CASTDAGQGSYEQYF. The CDR3 DNA follows: TGTGCCAGCACCGATGCGGGACAGGGTTCCTACGAGCAGTACTTC.

As concerns this clonotype: A junction end diverges from the germline sequence, so it may reflect a read error. This sequence joins TRBV11-2 and TRBJ2-7, with D maybe TRBD2 (6 bases). Germline assignment: CDR1 SGHAT and CDR2 FQNNGV. There are 19 residues in the CDR3. The CDR3 sequence is CASSWGPYPGLANSYEQCF. CDR3 nucleotides: TGTGCCAGCAGCTGGGGTCCCTACCCGGGGCTAGCGAACTCCTACGAGCAGTGCTTC.

Concerning this clonotype: This may stem from a read error, because a much larger clone lies one nucleotide away. The chain is built from TRBV30 and TRBJ2-3; D is possibly TRBD1 or TRBD2 (5 bases each). CDR3 length: 13 residues. Trimming cost V 5 bases and J 5 bases, with 14 bases left between them. Germline CDR1 and CDR2: GTSNPN and SVGIG (reference sequence). CDR3 amino acids: CAWEGKGGDTQYF. Written as DNA, the CDR3 is TGTGCCTGGGAGGGGAAGGGTGGAGATACGCAGTATTTT.

Comments on this clonotype: A clone one base away is much larger, so this may be a read error. The gene calls are TRBV11-3 and TRBJ2-1; maybe TRBD1 (6 bases). Trimming took 4 bases from V and 4 from J, leaving 14 bases between them. The V gene's germline CDR1 is SGHNT and CDR2 YENEEA. The CDR3 length is 15 residues. CDR3 nucleotides: TGTGCCAGCAGCTCAGACTTGGACAGTTACAATGAGCAGTTCTTC. Translated, it gives CASSSDLDSYNEQFF.